Described below is a single TCR beta chain sequence and its context. Antigen unknown. V lost 6 bases, J lost 3 bases, and 17 bases lay in between. Per germline, CDR1 MNHEY and CDR2 SVGEGT. This CDR3 has 15 amino acids. The time point denotes: newly diagnosed GD, antithyroid drugs for less than 3 months. PBMC-derived RNA was used for the TCR library. This sample stems from a study of regulatory T cells in long-lasting Graves disease. Construction of the TCR beta libraries employed iRepertoire HTBI primers in conjunction with Arm-PCR of CDR3 regions. MiXCR was run by TCRdb on the multiplex PCR reads, yielding one entry per CDR3 protein. The sample records some 600,000 distinct CDR3 sequences, about 16% being singletons. Study-wide points: Results may be inaccurate due to the small sample size.

These sequences were also reported in another study, on T cells in Graves' hyperthyroidism and ophthalmopathy. That report adds: The model foresaw ophthalmopathy a median 6.5 months prior to onset.

This clonotype originated in a man younger than 35 with Graves disease. The sequenced sample was peripheral blood mononuclear cells (PBMCs), obtained at new diagnosis, from a patient treated with antithyroid drugs. J is TRBJ1-1 and V is TRBV6-2 or TRBV6-3; D is perhaps TRBD1 (5 bases). CDR3 protein: CASSERRGRDTEAFF. The CDR3 DNA sequence: TGTGCCAGCAGCGAAAGGAGGGGTAGGGACACTGAAGCTTTCTTT.